In its sample, the clone carrying this T cell receptor beta chain ranks as medium-sized. Its antigen remains unknown. Peripheral blood genomic DNA, not sorted cells or RNA, was the template. Germline assignment: CDR1 DFQATT and CDR2 SNEGSKA (reference sequence). CDR3 length equals 14 residues. V was trimmed by 8 bases and J by 4 bases, leaving 20 bases between them. The data were taken from a study of T cell repertoires in aging, cancer and after chemotherapy. At the level of the study: Donors were grouped into six age bands spanning 30 or younger through 70 or older. Glioblastoma patients receiving temozolomide-based therapy gave paired samples before and after chemotherapy.

Overall study results and limits: Age-matched healthy donors had significantly more diverse, less clonal blood TCR repertoires than untreated cancer patients.

Multiplex touch-down PCR with TRB-A/B primers amplified rearranged V-D-J TRB sequences. TCRdb used MiXCR to reprocess the multiplex PCR reads, holding one entry per CDR3 protein. Of some 2,900 distinct CDR3 sequences in the sample, roughly a fifth are singletons; the top ten hold around 2.9%. Sequenced: blood. This sequence was found in a human donor with a solid tumor. V is TRBV20-1 and J is TRBJ1-1; TRBD1 is a possible D gene (5 bases). This CDR3 is CSHWRQSKGTEAFF. DNA for the CDR3: TGCAGTCACTGGAGACAGAGCAAGGGCACTGAAGCTTTCTTT.